This TCR beta chain was recovered during a study of neurological immune-mediated disorders. On the study more broadly: For the roughly 34 multiple sclerosis patients, the disease was relapsing-remitting in roughly 31 and secondary progressive in 3.

The CDR3 has 14 residues. V dropped 6 bases and J dropped 3 bases, with 14 bases sitting between them. Findings and limits, study-wide: Phylogenetic analysis grouped 18 of 34 multiple sclerosis patients' repertoires together, suggesting a possible repertoire signature. Private repertoires in all groups were suggested by the finding that expanded clones across subjects shared no CDR3 amino acid sequences.

5'RACE with 10-nucleotide random UMIs generated the cDNA. TCRdb fed the 5' RACE reads into MiXCR, producing one record per CDR3 protein. Counted here are 55,000 to 65,000 distinct CDR3 sequences, 3.5% to 4.5% occurring once; the ten biggest clones make up roughly 2.3%. Ten or more counts support this clonotype. The antigen is undetermined. This chain uses TRBV12-3 or TRBV12-4 with TRBJ1-1, with a possible D match to TRBD1 (6 bases). This sequence was found in a woman between 50 and 59 years old with multiple sclerosis. Sequenced: PBMCs. The CDR3 DNA reads TGTGCCAGCAGCCAACAGGGCGGGGACACTGAAGCTTTCTTT. The encoded protein is CASSQQGGDTEAFF.